This is a list of T cell receptor beta chains from one sample in a study of T cells after yellow fever vaccination. One entry per CDR3 protein results from TCRdb running MiXCR on the 5' RACE reads. Seen here are under 150,000 distinct CDR3 sequences, 12% to 15% observed once, and the top ten hold more than 40%. The sample in question was CD8+ T cells sorted from PBMCs, obtained 5 days after the yellow fever booster vaccination. The origin of the receptors is a man between 18 and 35 years old who received the YFV17D yellow fever vaccine. The CDR3 runs from the conserved cysteine through the conserved F or W. The D gene is left open where the match is weak. Clone size, where shown, is once, few, many, or a class for clones that have expanded.

d_gene: TRBD1
v_gene: TRBV10-3
abundance: .
j_gene: TRBJ1-2
CDR3aa: CAISDTGTANYGYTF
CDR3nt: TGTGCCATCAGCGATACTGGGACAGCTAACTATGGCTACACCTTC

d_gene: TRBD1
v_gene: TRBV5-6
abundance: .
j_gene: TRBJ2-1
CDR3aa: CASSLPGQGTLNEQFF
CDR3nt: TGTGCCAGCAGCTTGCCGGGACAGGGTACCTTAAATGAGCAGTTCTTC

d_gene: .
v_gene: TRBV12-3/TRBV12-4
abundance: .
j_gene: TRBJ2-1
CDR3aa: CASSSSATLSSYNEQFF
CDR3nt: TGTGCCAGCAGCTCCTCCGCCACCTTAAGCTCCTACAATGAGCAGTTCTTC

d_gene: .
v_gene: TRBV29-1
abundance: few
j_gene: TRBJ2-1
CDR3aa: CSVEIGTSSEQFF
CDR3nt: TGCAGCGTTGAAATCGGGACGTCGAGTGAGCAGTTCTTC

d_gene: .
v_gene: TRBV7-9
abundance: .
j_gene: TRBJ2-3
CDR3aa: CASSLASVLGYDTQYF
CDR3nt: TGTGCCAGCAGCTTAGCATCAGTTTTGGGGTACGATACGCAGTATTTT

d_gene: .
v_gene: TRBV12-3/TRBV12-4
abundance: many
j_gene: TRBJ1-5
CDR3aa: CASSLVGNQPQHF
CDR3nt: TGTGCCAGCAGTTTAGTTGGCAATCAGCCCCAGCATTTT

d_gene: .
v_gene: TRBV5-1
abundance: .
j_gene: TRBJ2-3
CDR3aa: CASSHNTDTQYF
CDR3nt: TGCGCCAGCAGCCATAACACAGATACGCAGTATTTT

d_gene: .
v_gene: TRBV9
abundance: few
j_gene: TRBJ1-4
CDR3aa: CASSVGLNEKLFF
CDR3nt: TGTGCCAGCAGCGTAGGGCTTAATGAAAAACTGTTTTTT

d_gene: .
v_gene: TRBV6-1
abundance: few
j_gene: TRBJ2-2
CDR3aa: CATNFDREDTGELFF
CDR3nt: TGTGCCACAAACTTTGACAGGGAGGACACCGGGGAGCTGTTTTTT

d_gene: .
v_gene: TRBV19
abundance: few
j_gene: TRBJ1-1
CDR3aa: CASSIVLNTEAFF
CDR3nt: TGTGCCAGTAGTATCGTCTTGAACACTGAAGCTTTCTTT

d_gene: .
v_gene: TRBV6-5
abundance: few
j_gene: TRBJ1-6
CDR3aa: CASSYYPADYNSPLHF
CDR3nt: TGTGCCAGCAGTTATTATCCAGCAGATTATAATTCACCCCTCCACTTT

d_gene: .
v_gene: TRBV6-6
abundance: few
j_gene: TRBJ2-5
CDR3aa: CASSLGSPQETQYF
CDR3nt: TGTGCCAGCAGCCTAGGCAGCCCCCAAGAGACCCAGTACTTC

d_gene: .
v_gene: TRBV6-2/TRBV6-3
abundance: few
j_gene: TRBJ1-5
CDR3aa: CASSLGSWAANQPQHF
CDR3nt: TGTGCCAGCAGTTTGGGAAGTTGGGCTGCGAATCAGCCCCAGCATTTT

d_gene: TRBD2
v_gene: TRBV4-3
abundance: many
j_gene: TRBJ2-3
CDR3aa: CASSQDRVRSGTSGFITDTQYF
CDR3nt: TGCGCCAGCAGCCAAGATCGCGTGAGGTCGGGAACTAGCGGTTTCATTACAGATACGCAGTATTTT

d_gene: .
v_gene: TRBV12-3/TRBV12-4
abundance: .
j_gene: TRBJ1-2
CDR3aa: CAIYPSRYGYTF
CDR3nt: TGTGCCATCTACCCAAGCAGATATGGCTACACCTTC

d_gene: .
v_gene: TRBV12-3/TRBV12-4
abundance: .
j_gene: TRBJ2-7
CDR3aa: CASRDGPGVGEQYF
CDR3nt: TGTGCCAGCAGGGACGGCCCGGGGGTGGGCGAGCAGTACTTC

d_gene: TRBD2
v_gene: TRBV6-5
abundance: .
j_gene: TRBJ2-5
CDR3aa: CASSELAGEQETQYF
CDR3nt: TGTGCCAGCAGTGAACTAGCGGGGGAACAAGAGACCCAGTACTTC

d_gene: TRBD1
v_gene: TRBV6-5
abundance: few
j_gene: TRBJ2-3
CDR3aa: CASSARQGLDTQYF
CDR3nt: TGTGCCAGCAGTGCCAGACAGGGTTTGGATACGCAGTATTTT

d_gene: .
v_gene: TRBV4-1
abundance: few
j_gene: TRBJ2-3
CDR3aa: CASSQDLITDRSTDTQYF
CDR3nt: TGCGCCAGCAGCCAAGATCTAATAACCGACAGAAGCACAGATACGCAGTATTTT

d_gene: .
v_gene: TRBV4-1
abundance: .
j_gene: TRBJ1-4
CDR3aa: CASSLLGVVNEKLFF
CDR3nt: TGCGCCAGCAGCCTTCTTGGGGTTGTTAATGAAAAACTGTTTTTT

d_gene: .
v_gene: TRBV6-4
abundance: .
j_gene: TRBJ2-1
CDR3aa: CASSPQGQTYNEQFF
CDR3nt: TGTGCCAGCAGTCCCCAGGGGCAGACCTACAATGAGCAGTTCTTC

d_gene: .
v_gene: TRBV4-1
abundance: few
j_gene: TRBJ2-5
CDR3aa: CASSQDVGEETQYF
CDR3nt: TGCGCCAGCAGCCAAGATGTAGGGGAAGAGACCCAGTACTTC

d_gene: .
v_gene: TRBV27
abundance: .
j_gene: TRBJ1-5
CDR3aa: CASSFRGGGPQHF
CDR3nt: TGTGCCAGCAGTTTCAGGGGAGGAGGGCCCCAGCATTTT

d_gene: .
v_gene: TRBV20-1
abundance: .
j_gene: TRBJ2-2
CDR3aa: CSARVPNTGELFF
CDR3nt: TGCAGTGCTAGAGTTCCGAACACCGGGGAGCTGTTTTTT

d_gene: .
v_gene: TRBV9
abundance: .
j_gene: TRBJ2-3
CDR3aa: CASSAWDLGDTQYF
CDR3nt: TGTGCCAGCAGCGCCTGGGACCTTGGTGATACGCAGTATTTT

d_gene: TRBD1
v_gene: TRBV5-1
abundance: many
j_gene: TRBJ2-7
CDR3aa: CASSFGQGGAYEQYF
CDR3nt: TGCGCCAGCAGCTTCGGACAGGGGGGAGCCTACGAGCAGTACTTC

d_gene: .
v_gene: TRBV6-5
abundance: many
j_gene: TRBJ1-6
CDR3aa: CASSYGSTTDYNSPLHF
CDR3nt: TGTGCCAGCAGTTATGGGTCCACCACCGACTATAATTCACCCCTCCACTTT

d_gene: .
v_gene: TRBV7-8
abundance: few
j_gene: TRBJ2-5
CDR3aa: CASSLVASSLVETQYF
CDR3nt: TGTGCCAGCAGCTTAGTGGCGAGTTCGCTTGTGGAGACCCAGTACTTC

d_gene: .
v_gene: TRBV10-3
abundance: few
j_gene: TRBJ2-7
CDR3aa: CATGAGGYEQYF
CDR3nt: TGTGCCACCGGCGCTGGGGGGTACGAGCAGTACTTC

d_gene: .
v_gene: TRBV7-9
abundance: .
j_gene: TRBJ1-1
CDR3aa: CASSLGEAGRAEAFF
CDR3nt: TGTGCCAGCAGCCTGGGGGAAGCCGGGAGGGCTGAAGCTTTCTTT

d_gene: .
v_gene: TRBV7-9
abundance: .
j_gene: TRBJ1-1
CDR3aa: CASSFLAGAREAFF
CDR3nt: TGTGCCAGCAGCTTTCTGGCGGGAGCGCGCGAAGCTTTCTTT

d_gene: TRBD1
v_gene: TRBV4-1
abundance: many
j_gene: TRBJ2-1
CDR3aa: CASSYRQGLNEQFF
CDR3nt: TGCGCCAGCAGCTATCGACAGGGCCTCAATGAGCAGTTCTTC

d_gene: TRBD2
v_gene: TRBV11-2
abundance: .
j_gene: TRBJ2-1
CDR3aa: CASSRPGTSGDNEQFF
CDR3nt: TGTGCCAGCAGCCGCCCCGGGACTAGCGGGGACAATGAGCAGTTCTTC

d_gene: .
v_gene: TRBV4-1
abundance: many
j_gene: TRBJ2-1
CDR3aa: CASSQGTEQFF
CDR3nt: TGCGCCAGCAGCCAAGGTACGGAGCAGTTCTTC

d_gene: .
v_gene: TRBV20-1
abundance: .
j_gene: TRBJ2-3
CDR3aa: CSARDVGGSTDTQYF
CDR3nt: TGCAGTGCTAGAGACGTCGGGGGAAGCACAGATACGCAGTATTTT

d_gene: TRBD2
v_gene: TRBV19
abundance: .
j_gene: TRBJ2-5
CDR3aa: CASSQAGGLETQYF
CDR3nt: TGTGCCAGTAGTCAAGCGGGGGGGCTAGAGACCCAGTACTTC

d_gene: .
v_gene: TRBV7-6
abundance: few
j_gene: TRBJ1-1
CDR3aa: CASSFREGLTNTEAFF
CDR3nt: TGTGCCAGCAGCTTCCGAGAGGGACTCACGAACACTGAAGCTTTCTTT

d_gene: .
v_gene: TRBV4-1
abundance: .
j_gene: TRBJ1-2
CDR3aa: CASSPDSGGSYYGYTF
CDR3nt: TGCGCCAGCAGCCCCGACTCCGGGGGTTCATACTATGGCTACACCTTC

d_gene: .
v_gene: TRBV5-1
abundance: few
j_gene: TRBJ1-5
CDR3aa: CASREGSNQPQHF
CDR3nt: TGCGCCAGCAGGGAAGGCAGCAATCAGCCCCAGCATTTT

d_gene: TRBD2
v_gene: TRBV7-2
abundance: .
j_gene: TRBJ2-4
CDR3aa: CASRGRGVEKNIQYF
CDR3nt: TGTGCCAGCAGGGGGAGGGGTGTAGAGAAAAACATTCAGTACTTC

d_gene: TRBD2
v_gene: TRBV6-5
abundance: few
j_gene: TRBJ2-3
CDR3aa: CASSRRLAGSTDTQYF
CDR3nt: TGTGCCAGCAGCCGAAGACTAGCGGGGAGCACAGATACGCAGTATTTT

d_gene: .
v_gene: TRBV12-3/TRBV12-4
abundance: .
j_gene: TRBJ2-1
CDR3aa: CASSPGNNEQFF
CDR3nt: TGTGCCAGCAGTCCCGGGAACAATGAGCAGTTCTTC

d_gene: TRBD1
v_gene: TRBV5-1
abundance: .
j_gene: TRBJ2-3
CDR3aa: CASSLWTGGLTDTQYF
CDR3nt: TGCGCCAGCAGCTTGTGGACAGGGGGCTTAACAGATACGCAGTATTTT

d_gene: .
v_gene: TRBV5-1
abundance: .
j_gene: TRBJ1-2
CDR3aa: CASSSDSQPPYGYTF
CDR3nt: TGCGCCAGCAGCAGCGACAGCCAACCGCCTTATGGCTACACCTTC